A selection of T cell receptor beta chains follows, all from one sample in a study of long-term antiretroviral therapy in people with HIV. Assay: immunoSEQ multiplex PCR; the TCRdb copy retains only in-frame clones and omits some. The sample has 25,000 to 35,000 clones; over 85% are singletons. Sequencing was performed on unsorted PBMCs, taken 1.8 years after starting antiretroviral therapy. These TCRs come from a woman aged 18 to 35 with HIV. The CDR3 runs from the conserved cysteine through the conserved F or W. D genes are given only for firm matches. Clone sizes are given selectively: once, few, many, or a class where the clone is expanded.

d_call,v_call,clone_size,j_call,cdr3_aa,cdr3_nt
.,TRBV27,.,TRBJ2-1,CASSLQGRPNEQFF,TGTGCCAGCAGTTTACAGGGTAGGCCAAATGAGCAGTTCTTC
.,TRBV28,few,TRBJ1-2,CASNIPLAKDGYTF,TGTGCCAGCAATATTCCCCTTGCTAAAGATGGCTACACCTTC
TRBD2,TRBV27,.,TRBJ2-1,CASSLSGGLNEQFF,TGTGCCAGCAGTTTATCGGGAGGGCTCAATGAGCAGTTCTTC
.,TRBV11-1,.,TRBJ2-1,CASSLWSAGGNEQFF,TGTGCCAGCAGCTTATGGTCAGCAGGGGGGAATGAGCAGTTCTTC
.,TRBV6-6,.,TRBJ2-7,CASSYGSSRTYEQYF,TGTGCCAGCAGTTACGGCAGTTCCCGGACCTACGAGCAGTACTTC
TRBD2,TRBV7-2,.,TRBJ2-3,CASSFSRELAGAKDTQYF,TGTGCCAGCAGCTTTAGCCGGGAACTAGCGGGAGCGAAAGATACGCAGTATTTT
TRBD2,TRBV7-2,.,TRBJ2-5,CASSLSSGGETQYF,TGTGCCAGCAGCTTATCCAGCGGGGGAGAGACCCAGTACTTC
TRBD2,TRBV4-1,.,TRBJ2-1,CASSQSGTSGINNEQFF,TGCGCCAGCAGCCAGTCCGGGACTAGCGGAATAAACAATGAGCAGTTCTTC
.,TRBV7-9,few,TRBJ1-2,CASSPGLGYTF,TGTGCCAGCAGCCCGGGGTTGGGCTACACCTTC
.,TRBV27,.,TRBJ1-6,CASSFAQDGNSPLHF,TGTGCCAGCAGTTTTGCACAGGACGGGAATTCACCCCTCCACTTT
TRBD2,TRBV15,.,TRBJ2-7,CATSRDTPGSGSVYEQYF,TGTGCCACCAGCAGAGACACCCCGGGGAGCGGGAGTGTCTACGAGCAGTACTTC
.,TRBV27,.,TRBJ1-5,CASSFGGRYQPQHF,TGTGCCAGCAGTTTCGGGGGGCGGTATCAGCCCCAGCATTTT
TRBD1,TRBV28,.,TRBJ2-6,CASSPGDRAGANVLTF,TGTGCCAGCAGCCCGGGGGACAGGGCTGGGGCCAACGTCCTGACTTTC
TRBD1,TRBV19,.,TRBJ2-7,CASSIATGKDYEQYF,TGTGCCAGTAGTATAGCGACAGGGAAGGACTACGAGCAGTACTTC
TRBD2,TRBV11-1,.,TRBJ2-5,CASRCSSGRNCETQYF,TGTGCCAGCAGGTGTTCTAGCGGGAGAAATTGTGAGACCCAGTACTTC
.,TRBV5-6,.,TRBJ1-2,CASSLMSFRTYGYTF,TGTGCCAGCAGCTTGATGAGTTTCAGAACCTATGGCTACACCTTC
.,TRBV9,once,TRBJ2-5,CASSVGITSWETQYF,TGTGCCAGCAGCGTAGGAATAACTAGCTGGGAGACCCAGTACTTC
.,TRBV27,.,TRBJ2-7,CASRNGALYEQYF,TGTGCCAGCCGGAACGGTGCTCTCTACGAGCAGTACTTC
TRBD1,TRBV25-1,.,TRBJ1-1,CASSAHRGIGTEAFF,TGTGCCAGCAGTGCCCACAGGGGGATCGGCACTGAAGCTTTCTTT
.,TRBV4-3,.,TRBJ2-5,CASSQVIGYQETQYF,TGCGCCAGCAGCCAAGTCATAGGGTACCAAGAGACCCAGTACTTC
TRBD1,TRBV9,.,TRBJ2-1,CASSVQPGQGFNEQFF,TGTGCCAGCAGCGTACAGCCGGGACAGGGCTTCAATGAGCAGTTCTTC
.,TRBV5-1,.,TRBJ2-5,CASSLGGGETQYF,TGCGCCAGCAGCTTGGGGGGAGGTGAGACCCAGTACTTC
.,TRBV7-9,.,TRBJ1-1,CASSLGKTEAFF,TGTGCCAGCAGCTTAGGGAAAACTGAAGCTTTCTTT
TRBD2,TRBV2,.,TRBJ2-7,CASRVSGSTTYEQYF,TGTGCCAGCAGGGTTAGCGGGAGTACCACGTACGAGCAGTACTTC
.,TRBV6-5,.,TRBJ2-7,CASNPGSLLEQYF,TGTGCCAGCAACCCCGGCAGCCTCCTCGAGCAGTACTTC
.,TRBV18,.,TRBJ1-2,CASSPQDSLFF,TGTGCCAGCTCACCACAGGACAGCTTATTCTTC